This is a list of T cell receptor beta chains from one sample in a study of metastatic and nonmetastatic thyroid tumors. TCRdb re-called the PCR reads through MiXCR. The sample lists roughly 30,000 clones, roughly a quarter occurring once. Sequences were obtained from blood. The receptors stem from a female donor with papillary thyroid cancer or a benign thyroid nodule (not recorded which). Some clones in this sample may be carry-over from other donors' samples. The CDR3 runs from the conserved cysteine through the conserved F or W. D genes are given only for firm matches. Clone sizes are given selectively: once, few, many, or a class where the clone is expanded.

j_call: TRBJ2-7; v_call: TRBV20-1; clone_size: .; d_call: TRBD1; cdr3_nt: TGCAGAAACCTGAGGGGGCATGAGTACTTC; cdr3_aa: CRNLRGHEYF
j_call: TRBJ1-5; v_call: TRBV5-1; clone_size: many; d_call: TRBD1; cdr3_nt: TGCGCCAGCAGCTTGGACGGACAGGGGGCTGGACAGCCCCAGCATTTT; cdr3_aa: CASSLDGQGAGQPQHF
j_call: TRBJ2-3; v_call: TRBV28; clone_size: few; d_call: .; cdr3_nt: TGTGCCAGCAGTTTATCCAGCGGGACAGATACGCAGTATTTT; cdr3_aa: CASSLSSGTDTQYF
j_call: TRBJ1-2; v_call: TRBV30; clone_size: .; d_call: .; cdr3_nt: TGTGCCTGGGTACAGGGTCTAGGCTACACCTTC; cdr3_aa: CAWVQGLGYTF
j_call: TRBJ2-7; v_call: TRBV7-2; clone_size: .; d_call: TRBD1; cdr3_nt: TGTGCCAGCAGCTTAGGCGGGACAGGGGAGCAGTACTTC; cdr3_aa: CASSLGGTGEQYF
j_call: TRBJ1-1; v_call: TRBV18; clone_size: .; d_call: .; cdr3_nt: TGTGCCAGCTCAAGGGGTGGAACTGAAGCTTTCTTT; cdr3_aa: CASSRGGTEAFF
j_call: TRBJ1-1; v_call: TRBV6-1; clone_size: few; d_call: TRBD1; cdr3_nt: TGTGCCAGCAGTATTTGGACAGGGGGATGGACTGAAGCTTTCTTT; cdr3_aa: CASSIWTGGWTEAFF
j_call: TRBJ1-5; v_call: TRBV2; clone_size: many; d_call: .; cdr3_nt: TGTGCCAGCAGTGAATCAGGACAGAATCAGCCCCAGCATTTT; cdr3_aa: CASSESGQNQPQHF
j_call: TRBJ2-5; v_call: TRBV20-1; clone_size: many; d_call: .; cdr3_nt: TGCAGTGCTAGGTACGACGGAGCCACGGCCCAGTACTTC; cdr3_aa: CSARYDGATAQYF
j_call: TRBJ2-1; v_call: TRBV18; clone_size: many; d_call: TRBD2; cdr3_nt: TGTGCCAGCTCACCACTCATGACTAGCGGGAGAAAGACGCATGAGCAGTTCTTC; cdr3_aa: CASSPLMTSGRKTHEQFF
j_call: TRBJ2-1; v_call: TRBV29-1; clone_size: .; d_call: .; cdr3_nt: TGCAGCGTTGAAGATTTGACTCGCTCCTACAATGAGCAGTTCTTC; cdr3_aa: CSVEDLTRSYNEQFF
j_call: TRBJ2-7; v_call: TRBV11-2; clone_size: once; d_call: .; cdr3_nt: TGTGCCAGCAGCTTATCCTGGGACAACTCCTACGAGCAGTACTTC; cdr3_aa: CASSLSWDNSYEQYF
j_call: TRBJ1-1; v_call: TRBV10-2; clone_size: few; d_call: .; cdr3_nt: TGCGCCAGCATTGATTTCATCGCGGGGGCGAGTCGGACTGAAGCTTTCTTT; cdr3_aa: CASIDFIAGASRTEAFF
j_call: TRBJ1-2; v_call: TRBV27; clone_size: large; d_call: TRBD1; cdr3_nt: TGTGCCAGCAGTTCTGGACAGGGACGACGTGGCTACACCTTC; cdr3_aa: CASSSGQGRRGYTF
j_call: TRBJ2-1; v_call: TRBV6-1; clone_size: medium-sized; d_call: TRBD2; cdr3_nt: TGTGCCAGCAGACCGGGACTAGCGGGAGCTGAGCAGTTCTTC; cdr3_aa: CASRPGLAGAEQFF
j_call: TRBJ2-7; v_call: TRBV11-1; clone_size: .; d_call: .; cdr3_nt: TGTGCCAGCAGCCCTATGTCTACTGATCGGGTTTACGAGCAGTACTTC; cdr3_aa: CASSPMSTDRVYEQYF
j_call: TRBJ2-7; v_call: TRBV6-2/TRBV6-3; clone_size: .; d_call: TRBD1; cdr3_nt: TGTGCCAGCAATTATGGGATGACAGGGGAATACGAGCAGTACTTT; cdr3_aa: CASNYGMTGEYEQYF
j_call: TRBJ1-5; v_call: TRBV19; clone_size: many; d_call: TRBD1; cdr3_nt: TGTGCCAGTAGGGACAGGGTTTACCAGCCCCAGCATTTT; cdr3_aa: CASRDRVYQPQHF
j_call: TRBJ2-1; v_call: TRBV11-1; clone_size: .; d_call: TRBD2; cdr3_nt: TGTGCCACCCCCGAGAAAGCCCCTATGAAGCGGGAGTTGAGTGAGCAGTTCTTC; cdr3_aa: CATPEKAPMKRELSEQFF